This is a list of T cell receptor beta chains from one sample in a study of T cell repertoires in cytomegalovirus infection. TCRdb re-derived calls from the reads in MiXCR, one entry per CDR3 protein. The repertoire has about 230,000 distinct CDR3 sequences, approximately 24% of them found once; the top ten carry about 20%. Input material: CD8+ T cells from PBMCs. These receptors came from a human donor in good health (CMV status not recorded). Some clones in this sample may be carry-over from other donors' samples. CDR3s include the opening cysteine and the closing phenylalanine or tryptophan. D genes are given only for firm matches. A row's size may be missing; if present it is once, few, many or a size class.

j_gene	abundance	d_gene	v_gene	CDR3aa	CDR3nt
TRBJ1-1	.	TRBD1	TRBV19	CASTATGGFPTNTEAFF	TGTGCCAGTACCGCAACAGGGGGCTTCCCTACGAACACTGAAGCTTTCTTT
TRBJ1-1	few	.	TRBV7-9	CASSATEGVDTEAFF	TGTGCCAGCAGCGCAACGGAGGGGGTGGACACTGAAGCTTTCTTT
TRBJ2-2	few	TRBD2	TRBV28	CASSPFETSGGATGELFF	TGTGCCAGCAGTCCCTTCGAGACTAGCGGGGGGGCGACCGGGGAGCTGTTTTTT
TRBJ2-5	few	TRBD1	TRBV7-9	CASRGTEETQYF	TGTGCCAGCAGAGGGACAGAAGAGACCCAGTACTTC
TRBJ1-2	few	.	TRBV27	CASSLVGDYGYTF	TGTGCCAGCAGTTTAGTAGGGGACTATGGCTACACCTTC
TRBJ2-1	.	.	TRBV7-9	CASSSPGYEQFF	TGTGCCAGCAGCTCCCCAGGGTATGAGCAGTTCTTC
TRBJ1-2	.	.	TRBV5-5	CASSLRGYGYTF	TGTGCCAGCAGCTTGCGAGGGTATGGCTACACCTTC
TRBJ2-1	few	TRBD2	TRBV6-1	CASSEKGATSGLNNEQFF	TGTGCCAGCAGTGAAAAGGGGGCGACTAGCGGTCTAAACAATGAGCAGTTCTTC
TRBJ2-3	.	.	TRBV12-3/TRBV12-4	CASSLAGTTDTQYF	TGTGCCAGCAGTTTAGCAGGGACCACAGATACGCAGTATTTT
TRBJ2-3	few	TRBD1	TRBV29-1	CSVELARGLTDTQYF	TGCAGCGTTGAGTTAGCCAGGGGGCTAACAGATACGCAGTATTTT
TRBJ1-1	few	TRBD1	TRBV6-5	CASSYSQGATEAFF	TGTGCCAGCAGTTACTCGCAGGGGGCCACTGAAGCTTTCTTT
TRBJ2-6	few	.	TRBV28	CASSTVRQGRSGANVLTF	TGTGCCAGCAGTACAGTAAGGCAGGGCAGATCTGGGGCCAACGTCCTGACTTTC
TRBJ1-2	few	TRBD1	TRBV2	CASSGRDSYGYTF	TGTGCCAGCAGTGGGCGGGACAGCTATGGCTACACCTTC
TRBJ2-1	few	.	TRBV7-9	CASSFEGGEGEQFF	TGTGCCAGCAGCTTCGAGGGGGGGGAGGGGGAGCAGTTCTTC
TRBJ2-5	many	.	TRBV7-8	CASSFLFGVEETQYF	TGTGCCAGCAGCTTCCTTTTCGGGGTCGAAGAGACCCAGTACTTC
TRBJ1-4	.	.	TRBV27	CASRSAGNNEKLFF	TGTGCCAGCAGATCCGCTGGGAATAATGAAAAACTGTTTTTT
TRBJ2-7	few	.	TRBV20-1	CSARVVRDSYEQYF	TGCAGTGCTAGAGTCGTCAGGGACTCCTACGAGCAGTACTTC
TRBJ1-5	.	.	TRBV12-3/TRBV12-4	CASTHGELSNQPQHF	TGTGCCAGCACCCATGGGGAATTGAGCAATCAGCCCCAGCATTTT
TRBJ1-2	.	.	TRBV19	CASSFGGDYYGYTF	TGTGCCAGTAGCTTCGGGGGTGACTACTATGGCTACACCTTC
TRBJ2-3	many	.	TRBV10-3	CAISRGRGGTDTQYF	TGTGCCATCAGTCGTGGGCGGGGAGGCACAGATACGCAGTATTTT
TRBJ1-1	.	.	TRBV9	CASSIPPGQEAFF	TGTGCCAGCAGCATCCCCCCCGGACAGGAAGCTTTCTTT
TRBJ2-7	many	TRBD1	TRBV7-9	CASSGGQTIYEQYF	TGTGCCAGCAGCGGGGGACAGACGATCTACGAGCAGTACTTC
TRBJ2-1	many	.	TRBV7-6	CASSLAGVSYNEQFF	TGTGCCAGCAGCTTAGCGGGGGTTTCCTACAATGAGCAGTTCTTC
TRBJ1-1	.	.	TRBV10-3	CAISFGQTGTEAFF	TGTGCCATCAGCTTCGGACAGACGGGAACTGAAGCTTTCTTT
TRBJ2-3	.	TRBD2	TRBV6-1	CASSEGTSGDTQYF	TGTGCCAGCAGTGAAGGGACTAGCGGTGATACGCAGTATTTT
TRBJ2-1	.	TRBD1	TRBV20-1	CSALTGDHNEQFF	TGCAGTGCTCTAACAGGGGACCACAATGAGCAGTTCTTC
TRBJ2-5	few	TRBD1	TRBV20-1	CSAEGAGEQETQYF	TGCAGTGCTGAGGGGGCAGGGGAGCAAGAGACCCAGTACTTC
TRBJ2-7	.	.	TRBV29-1	CSVEKGYEQYF	TGCAGCGTTGAAAAGGGGTACGAGCAGTACTTC
TRBJ1-2	many	.	TRBV20-1	CSARDVRESPYGYTF	TGCAGTGCTAGAGATGTCCGGGAATCTCCCTATGGCTACACCTTC
TRBJ2-7	.	.	TRBV19	CASSMARGYEQYF	TGTGCCAGTAGTATGGCCAGGGGCTACGAGCAGTACTTC
TRBJ2-3	.	TRBD2	TRBV6-6	CASSVYGLAGAPPDTQYF	TGTGCCAGCAGTGTCTACGGACTAGCGGGGGCCCCCCCCGATACGCAGTATTTT
TRBJ2-7	few	TRBD1	TRBV12-3/TRBV12-4	CASSLTSLPPRGLTYEQYF	TGTGCCAGCAGTTTAACGAGCCTCCCCCCCAGGGGGCTCACCTACGAGCAGTACTTC
TRBJ2-7	.	.	TRBV28	CASSPETPSYEQYF	TGTGCCAGCAGTCCGGAGACACCCTCCTACGAGCAGTACTTC
TRBJ2-7	many	.	TRBV28	CASNRDGVEQYF	TGTGCCAGCAACAGGGACGGTGTCGAGCAGTACTTC
TRBJ2-4	.	.	TRBV4-1	CASSQEGLDIQYF	TGCGCCAGCAGCCAAGAGGGGCTGGACATTCAGTACTTC
TRBJ2-2	many	.	TRBV6-5	CASSYSTQVGTGELFF	TGTGCCAGCAGTTACTCGACACAGGTCGGGACCGGGGAGCTGTTTTTT
TRBJ2-2	.	TRBD2	TRBV20-1	CSARDLAGGRRTGELFF	TGCAGTGCTAGAGACCTCGCGGGGGGGAGAAGAACCGGGGAGCTGTTTTTT
TRBJ1-2	few	.	TRBV29-1	CSVEDRTDYGYTF	TGCAGCGTTGAAGATCGGACAGACTATGGCTACACCTTC